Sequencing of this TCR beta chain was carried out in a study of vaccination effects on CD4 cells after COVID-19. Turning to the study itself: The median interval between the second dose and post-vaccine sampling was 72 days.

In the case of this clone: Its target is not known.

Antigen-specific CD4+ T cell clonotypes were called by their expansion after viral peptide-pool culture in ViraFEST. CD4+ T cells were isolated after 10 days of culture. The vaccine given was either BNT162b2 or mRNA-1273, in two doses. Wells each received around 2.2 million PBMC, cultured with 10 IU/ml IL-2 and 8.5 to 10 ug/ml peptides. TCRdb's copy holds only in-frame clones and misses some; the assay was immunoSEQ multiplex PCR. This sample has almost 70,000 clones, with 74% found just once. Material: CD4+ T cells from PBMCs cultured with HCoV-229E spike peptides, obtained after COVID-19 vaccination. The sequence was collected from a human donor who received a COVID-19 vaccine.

The CDR3 nucleotides are TGTGCCAGCAGCTTAACGAGGAGGTTCTATGGCTACACCTTC. Its protein product is CASSLTRRFYGYTF. The chain recombines TRBV7-3 with TRBJ1-2; D unclear. V shed 0 bases and J shed 4 bases, with 9 bases lying between them. Looked up from germline, CDR1 is SGHTA and CDR2 is FQGTGA. The length of the CDR3 is 14 residues.